This TCR beta chain stems from a study of technical replicates of blood from four donors. Method: immunoSEQ multiplex PCR; TCRdb's copy keeps in-frame clones and lacks some. The repertoire includes some 64,000 clones, 80% to 95% of them detected once, and around 4% sits in the top ten. This clonotype was obtained from a human donor in good health. Some clones in this sample may be carry-over from other donors' samples. Material for sequencing was PBMCs.

The DNA of the CDR3 is TGTGCCACCAGCAGGGTTCGGGGGAGCAGAACCGGGGAGCTGTTTTTT. This gives the protein CATSRVRGSRTGELFF. The chain joins TRBV15 to TRBJ2-2; D is possibly TRBD2 (6 bases). The germline V gene encodes CDR1 LNHNV and CDR2 YYDKDF (reference sequence). This CDR3 has 16 residues. Between the trimmed V and J ends, which lost 3 bases and 5 bases, there was a span of 16 bases.